These 2 T cell receptor beta chains came from one sample sequenced in a study of Graves' ophthalmopathy and Graves' hyperthyroidism. As the template, RNA transcripts were used to amplify TCR beta CDR3 regions. The library came from an HTBI-primed first-round RT-PCR and a second-round multiplex PCR. TCRdb ran MiXCR on the multiplex PCR reads and lists one entry per CDR3 protein. The sample includes almost 750,000 distinct CDR3 sequences, around 40% seen only once; the top ten take 44%. Sequenced material: peripheral blood. The receptor source for this set is an adult man with Graves' ophthalmopathy.

This clonotype was counted once. V and J are TRBV29-1 and TRBJ2-7, with 13 bases aligning to TRBD2. The V segment lost 4 bases and the J segment 5 bases; nucleotides outside the gene matches: 8. CDR3 size: 15 residues. The germline gives CDR1 SQVTM, CDR2 ANQGSEA. CDR3 bases: TGCAGCGTTGGGACTAGCGGGAGTTATAGCAACGAGCAGTACTTC. This gives the protein CSVGTSGSYSNEQYF.

This chain connects TRBV25-1 to TRBJ1-1, with unresolved D. The CDR3 contains 14 residues. CDR1 is MGHDK, CDR2 SYGVNS, per germline. V lost 6 bases to trimming and J lost 0 bases, with 11 bases between them. Here the CDR3 DNA reads TGTGCCAGCAGGCCAGGAGGCATGAACACTGAAGCTTTCTTT. The encoded protein is CASRPGGMNTEAFF.